These T cell receptor beta chains were read from a single sample in a study of blood T cells in healthy people across ages. TCRdb re-called the 5' RACE reads with MiXCR, one entry per CDR3 protein. The data contain about 580,000 distinct CDR3 sequences, about 45% of them seen just once; the ten biggest clones take up around 23%. The sample was blood. These TCRs come from a man at least 80 years old in good health. The CDR3 runs from the conserved cysteine through the conserved F or W. The D gene is left open where the match is weak. Some rows have no size entry. The others give once, few or many, or a class for an expanded clone.

size,D,J,V,CDR3,DNA
few,NA,TRBJ2-7,TRBV7-2,CASSLDFGTYEQYF,TGTGCCAGCAGCTTAGACTTTGGTACCTACGAGCAGTACTTC
NA,NA,TRBJ1-4,TRBV7-9,CASSPYSGTNEKLFF,TGTGCCAGCAGCCCGTACAGCGGGACTAATGAAAAACTGTTTTTT
NA,NA,TRBJ1-2,TRBV7-2,CASSLQAGSYGYTF,TGTGCCAGCAGCTTACAGGCAGGGAGCTATGGCTACACCTTC
NA,NA,TRBJ2-2,TRBV7-2,CASSAYSTGELFF,TGTGCCAGCAGCGCGTACAGTACCGGGGAGCTGTTTTTT
NA,TRBD1,TRBJ1-2,TRBV20-1,CSASRQGNYGYTF,TGCAGTGCTAGTCGACAGGGAAACTATGGCTACACCTTC
NA,NA,TRBJ2-1,TRBV5-4,CASRFTGCSYNEQFF,TGTGCCAGCAGATTTACTGGGTGCTCCTACAATGAGCAGTTCTTC
few,NA,TRBJ1-2,TRBV6-6,CASSYSGREYYGYTF,TGTGCCAGCAGTTACTCCGGGAGAGAATACTATGGCTACACCTTC
NA,NA,TRBJ2-3,TRBV7-3,CASSLTMGGFTDTQYF,TGTGCCAGCAGCTTAACCATGGGGGGCTTCACAGATACGCAGTATTTT
NA,NA,TRBJ2-5,TRBV6-2/TRBV6-3,CASNPVPEETQYF,TGTGCCAGCAATCCAGTTCCAGAAGAGACCCAGTACTTC
many,TRBD2,TRBJ2-3,TRBV2,CASRLAGGTDTQYF,TGTGCCAGCAGGCTAGCGGGGGGGACAGATACGCAGTATTTT
few,TRBD1,TRBJ2-1,TRBV20-1,CSAKGTGSLRYEQFF,TGCAGTGCTAAGGGGACAGGCTCCTTGCGGTATGAGCAGTTCTTC
once,NA,TRBJ1-2,TRBV7-8,CASSLASGSGISFRGYTF,TGTGCCAGCAGCTTAGCGTCCGGCAGTGGGATTTCATTTCGTGGCTACACCTTC
NA,NA,TRBJ2-3,TRBV3-1,CASSRKPGITSTDTQYF,TGTGCCAGCAGCCGAAAACCGGGTATTACTAGCACAGATACGCAGTATTTT